This paragraph reports one TCR beta chain. Which antigen it targets is not known. No quality values exist for individual bases; no much larger clone is one base distant. From the germline V gene, CDR1 is MNHEY and CDR2 is SVGAGI. The CDR3 starts with the cysteine, ends with the phenylalanine, and has 15 residues. Only CDR3 DNA remains: 45 bases, in frame from the first base. V and J lose 2 bases and 1 base, and a span of 6 bases separates them. Donors formed part of the validation cohort, which comprised fewer than 150 subjects and was distinct from the first cohort of over 500 subjects. Receptor libraries were prepared by the immunoSEQ multiplex PCR assay. In the source study's methods: A statistical classification framework was developed to diagnose cytomegalovirus status using the catalog of TCR beta chain sequences. Held by TCRdb, this immuneACCESS table contains in-frame sequences only and omits some clones. Under half of the omission traces to an unresolved V gene where checked; the cause of the rest is unknown. D and trimming come from the DNA, and the V and J calls and clone size come from that table. Counted in this sample were about 190,000 clones; more than 65% of them appeared once. Together, the top ten hold 2.5% to 3.5% of the sample.

The record originates from a study of cytomegalovirus exposure and HLA in healthy donors (dated by TCRdb to between 2016 and 2019). General notes on the study: The 550 to 750 repertoires of the first cohort and the 120 validation repertoires were produced on the same platform, according to a later analysis. The study aimed to test whether signatures of past pathogen exposure could be identified by cataloging public T cell receptors. Along with the approximately 650-subject first cohort, a separate validation cohort of over a hundred different subjects was used. High-throughput TCR immunosequencing, statistical association of individual TCRs with disease status, and machine learning were combined to predict cytomegalovirus infection status. The research as a whole found: In the study, approximately 150 TCR beta chains were listed as associated with cytomegalovirus. It was suggested by the authors that the approach could potentially be generalized to other disease states and immunological phenotypes. The classifier was reported to diagnose cytomegalovirus status with high specificity and sensitivity in both the original cohort and the validation cohort. All 120 or so repertoires were used to score co-occurrence in the validation cohort in a later analysis, because that analysis had no HLA typing for the cohort. In vitro tests confirmed that a few of the cytomegalovirus-associated TCR beta chains recognize cytomegalovirus antigens. Across donors, most TCR sequences were observed very rarely, whereas some public TCRs were present in many individuals. Of the cluster scores, around 95% were above 0 in a later analysis, which found that TCRs clustered in the first cohort also tended to co-occur in the 120 validation repertoires.

The chain links TRBV6-5 with TRBJ2-6; a tentative D call is TRBD2 (6 bases match). The sequenced sample was PBMCs. The receptor's source is a woman aged 18-29 years in good health and CMV-seropositive. The DNA sequence is as follows: TGTGCCAGCAGTTACCGGGGGTCTGGGGCCAACGTCCTGACTTTC. The resulting protein is CASSYRGSGANVLTF.